Listed here is a single T cell receptor (beta chain). The data originate from a study of T cell responses to AZD1222 COVID-19 vaccine. Here immunoSEQ multiplex PCR was the method, and the copy in TCRdb shows in-frame clones only, minus some. The table has 150,000 to 200,000 clones, 94% seen once. The CDR3 consists of 12 residues. V was shortened by 6 bases and J by 8 bases, with 16 bases between the two germline ends. The V gene's germline CDR1 is SQVTM and CDR2 ANQGSEA. The source is an adult in good health. J is TRBJ1-2 and V is TRBV29-1, with no clear D. Sample: peripheral blood, taken on day 0 of AZD1222 vaccination. The CDR3 is CSVGSSGGGYTF. CDR3 DNA: TGCAGCGTGGGATCCTCCGGCGGCGGCTACACCTTC.